Following are 23 T cell receptor beta chains from one sample sequenced in a study of regulatory T cells in long-lasting Graves disease. Arm-PCR with iRepertoire HTBI primers amplified the CDR3 regions for these TCR beta libraries. TCRdb re-derived calls from the multiplex PCR reads in MiXCR, one entry per CDR3 protein. The data hold roughly 560,000 distinct CDR3 sequences, with about 11% observed a single time. Described time point: newly diagnosed GD, antithyroid drugs for less than 3 months. RNA from PBMCs was the source of the TCR library. The same specimen was also included in a second study, on T cells in Graves' hyperthyroidism and ophthalmopathy.

This sample comprised peripheral blood mononuclear cells (PBMCs), obtained at new diagnosis, from a patient treated with antithyroid drugs. These receptor sequences come from a woman in her 30s with Graves disease.

The genes are TRBV20-1 and TRBJ1-2, with D perhaps TRBD1 (6 bases). Trimming removed 4 bases from V and 10 bases from J, with 16 bases in between. The germline gives CDR1 DFQATT, CDR2 SNEGSKA (reference sequence). This CDR3 is 12 amino acids long. The CDR3 DNA reads TGCAGTGCTATATCTCCCGGGGGGGCCTACACCTTC. Its translation: CSAISPGGAYTF.

This clonotype was detected many times. CDR3 amino acids: CASSLEPGTSGRETQYF. DNA for the CDR3: TGTGCCAGCAGCTTAGAACCGGGGACTAGCGGGAGAGAGACCCAGTACTTC. The chain recombines TRBV7-2 with TRBJ2-5; 14 bases align to TRBD2. The CDR3 extends over 17 amino acids. Looked up from germline, CDR1 is SGHTA and CDR2 is FQGNSA. V trimming: 1 base; J trimming: 4 bases; junction bases outside the gene matches: 5. The variable domain in full, completed from reference TRBV7-2 and TRBJ2-5, reads GAGVSQSPSNKVTEKGKDVELRCDPISGHTALYWYRQSLGQGLEFLIYFQGNSAPDKSGLPSDRFSAERTGGSVSTLTIQRTQQEDSAVYLCASSLEPGTSGRETQYFGPGTRLLVL.

This clonotype was observed a few times. This may arise from a read error, as a much more abundant clone is one base away. V usage is TRBV15 and J usage is TRBJ1-4; D is unresolved. The CDR3 has 15 amino acids. Germline V lookup: CDR1 LNHNV, CDR2 YYDKDF (reference sequence). The CDR3 spells CATSRDSFLYERLFF. The CDR3 DNA follows: TGTGCCACCAGCAGAGATTCTTTTTTGTATGAAAGACTGTTTTTT.

This clonotype occurred many times. This chain connects TRBV7-9 to TRBJ1-6; the D is unclear. V lost 2 bases and J 7 bases, leaving 3 bases between the germline ends. CDR1 and CDR2 from the germline V gene are SEHNR and FQNEAQ (reference sequence). This CDR3 contains 12 residues. The CDR3 is CASSLQNSPLHF. In nucleotides, the CDR3 is TGTGCCAGCAGCTTACAAAATTCACCCCTCCACTTT.

Ten or more counts support this clonotype. The chain couples TRBV7-2 to TRBJ2-1, with 7 positions matching TRBD2. The CDR3 spans 21 residues. Trimming took 5 bases from V and 0 from J; bases not matched to a gene: 22. Germline CDR1 and CDR2: SGHTA and FQGNSA. The CDR3 DNA follows: TGTGCCAGCAGCCGCCCTCGGCGGTATCTAGCGGCACGATACTCCTACAATGAGCAGTTCTTC. Translation: CASSRPRRYLAARYSYNEQFF. Supplemented by reference TRBV7-2 and TRBJ2-1, the full variable domain reads GAGVSQSPSNKVTEKGKDVELRCDPISGHTALYWYRQSLGQGLEFLIYFQGNSAPDKSGLPSDRFSAERTGGSVSTLTIQRTQQEDSAVYLCASSRPRRYLAARYSYNEQFFGPGTRLTVL.

This clonotype was seen many times. The chain links TRBV28 to TRBJ1-5, with 7 bases matching TRBD1. In germline, CDR1 is MDHEN, CDR2 SYDVKM. CDR3 size: 13 residues. V lost 7 bases and J lost 11; bases outside the gene matches: 11. The CDR3 region has the DNA TGTGCCAGCAAATCGACAGGGATTAAGGCCCAGCATTTT. Its translation: CASKSTGIKAQHF.

This sequence joins TRBV14 and TRBJ2-5; D might be TRBD1 (5 bases). Germline CDR1 is SGHDN and CDR2 is FVKESK. This CDR3 has 17 amino acids. The V and J ends lost 2 bases and 2 bases respectively, with 18 bases between them. CDR3 protein: CASSQQFSGMGQETQYF. DNA for the CDR3: TGTGCCAGCAGCCAACAGTTCTCAGGGATGGGGCAAGAGACCCAGTACTTC. The full variable domain, rest sourced from reference TRBV14 and TRBJ2-5, is EAGVTQFPSHSVIEKGQTVTLRCDPISGHDNLYWYRRVMGKEIKFLLHFVKESKQDESGMPNNRFLAERTGGTYSTLKVQPAELEDSGVYFCASSQQFSGMGQETQYFGPGTRLLVL.

This clonotype was counted many times. The chain recombines TRBV28 with TRBJ2-3, with D possibly matching TRBD2 (6 bases). Trimming took 7 bases from V and 1 from J, leaving 12 bases between them. CDR3 length: 14 residues. Germline lookup yields CDR1 MDHEN and CDR2 SYDVKM. The CDR3 loop is CASTRWEGTDTQYF. The CDR3 bases are TGTGCCAGCACTCGGTGGGAGGGCACAGATACGCAGTATTTT.

This clonotype was picked up many times. The chain couples TRBV7-2 to TRBJ2-3; TRBD2 aligns across 13 bases. Losses at the gene ends were 2 bases for V and 4 bases for J; bases not matched to a gene: 6. Per germline, CDR1 SGHTA and CDR2 FQGNSA. The CDR3 covers 17 residues. The CDR3 protein is CASSLWLTSGRSDTQYF. The DNA for the CDR3 is TGTGCCAGCAGCTTATGGTTGACTAGCGGGAGGTCAGATACGCAGTATTTT.

The chain couples TRBV18 to TRBJ2-2; 8 bases line up with TRBD2. Germline V gives CDR1 KGHSH, CDR2 LQKENI. J lost 0 bases, V lost 1 base, and 4 bases had no gene match. CDR3 length: 17 amino acids. CDR3 sequence reads: CASSPRVAGTNTGELFF. CDR3 sequence (DNA): TGTGCCAGCTCACCACGGGTAGCGGGGACGAACACCGGGGAGCTGTTTTTT.

This clonotype was observed many times. The rearrangement links TRBV2 to TRBJ2-3; D possibly corresponds to TRBD1 (6 bases). The CDR3 contains 15 residues. The V end was cut by 5 bases, the J end by 2 bases, with 14 bases between. CDR1 and CDR2 from the germline V gene are SNHLY and FYNNEI. In nucleotides, the CDR3 is TGTGCCAGCAGTCGGAACGCAGGGGTCACAGATACGCAGTATTTT. Translation gives CASSRNAGVTDTQYF.

This clonotype was recorded many times. The chain is built from TRBV12-3 or TRBV12-4 and TRBJ2-3; D is ambiguous. V was trimmed by 2 bases and J by 8 bases, leaving 8 bases between them. The CDR3 extends over 12 amino acids. The CDR3 region has the DNA TGTGCCAGCAGTTTACCTCCGGGTACGCAGTATTTT. This sequence encodes CASSLPPGTQYF.

This clonotype was counted at least ten times. The chain uses TRBV12-3 or TRBV12-4 and TRBJ1-2, with TRBD1 as a possible D gene (6 bases). The length of the CDR3 is 12 residues. V was trimmed by 5 bases and J by 7 bases, leaving 11 bases between them. CDR3 protein: CASSQQGGGYTF. In nucleotides, the CDR3 is TGTGCCAGCAGTCAACAGGGTGGTGGCTACACCTTC.

This clonotype has just a few counts. The rearrangement uses TRBV5-6 and TRBJ2-5; 8 bases match TRBD1. Germline values: CDR1 SGHDT, CDR2 YYEEEE. The CDR3 loop spans 13 amino acids. V lost 4 bases to trimming and J lost 5 bases; unmatched junction nucleotides: 4. CDR3 nucleotide sequence: TGTGCCAGCAGCGGGGCAGGGGGCGAGACCCAGTACTTC. Translating it yields CASSGAGGETQYF.

This clonotype has ten or more counts. The genes are TRBV18 and TRBJ1-1, with a tentative D call TRBD1 (6 bases). The V end was cut by 8 bases, the J end by 2 bases, with 15 bases between. Germline CDR1 KGHSH, CDR2 LQKENI. There are 14 residues in the CDR3. This chain's CDR3 is CASSPRTENTEAFF. For the CDR3, the DNA is TGTGCCAGCAGTCCCCGGACAGAAAACACTGAAGCTTTCTTT. The full variable domain, in which reference TRBV18 and TRBJ1-1 provide the parts outside the CDR3, is NAGVMQNPRHLVRRRGQEARLRCSPMKGHSHVYWYRQLPEEGLKFMVYLQKENIIDESGMPKERFSAEFPKEGPSILRIQQVVRGDSAAYFCASSPRTENTEAFFGQGTRLTVV.

In this sample, this clonotype turned up a few times. This rearrangement joins TRBV18 to TRBJ2-1, with 8 bases fitting TRBD2. V dropped 3 bases and J dropped 6; count of bases not matched to a gene: 16. This CDR3 has 18 residues. Germline V gene sequence: CDR1 KGHSH, CDR2 LQKENI. CDR3 sequence: CASSPRALTSGALNEQFF. DNA of the CDR3: TGTGCCAGCTCACCGCGCGCCTTAACTAGCGGCGCGCTCAATGAGCAGTTCTTC.

This clonotype was recorded at least ten times. The V and J genes are TRBV20-1 and TRBJ1-5; TRBD1 might be the D (5 bases). CDR3 length: 13 residues. The V gene lost 7 bases and the J gene lost 0 bases, with 10 bases spanning the gap. Germline V gene sequence: CDR1 DFQATT, CDR2 SNEGSKA (reference sequence). The CDR3, as DNA: TGCAGTGTGGGTAGGGGTAGCAATCAGCCCCAGCATTTT. This encodes CSVGRGSNQPQHF.

In this sample, this clonotype turned up a few times. This chain uses TRBV20-1 with TRBJ2-5; D perhaps matches TRBD2 (6 bases). The CDR3 has 14 amino acids. Trimming stripped 0 bases from V and 2 bases from J, with 10 bases between. Germline CDR1 reads DFQATT; CDR2 reads SNEGSKA (reference sequence). DNA of the CDR3: TGCAGTGCTAGAGATTGGGGGAGGCAAGAGACCCAGTACTTC. Translated, it gives CSARDWGRQETQYF.

This clonotype was picked up many times. V and J are TRBV2 and TRBJ1-1, with D possibly TRBD1 on 6 matching bases. Germline-derived CDR1 and CDR2 are SNHLY and FYNNEI. V was pared by 10 bases and J by 5 bases, with 26 bases between. This CDR3 is 16 amino acids long. The CDR3 nucleotides are TGTGCCAACACGCTAAGAACAGGGTCTAAGGGTACTGAAGCTTTCTTT. Its protein is CANTLRTGSKGTEAFF.

The J gene is TRBJ2-1, the V gene TRBV24-1; 9 positions agree with TRBD1. V trimming: 5 bases; J trimming: 2 bases; junction bases outside the gene matches: 12. Germline values: CDR1 KGHDR, CDR2 SFDVKD. The CDR3 is 18 residues long. The CDR3 here is CATSGGQGSYHAYNEQFF. CDR3 nucleotide sequence: TGTGCCACCAGTGGCGGACAGGGGTCATACCACGCCTACAATGAGCAGTTCTTC.

This clonotype was found a few times. The V and J genes are TRBV4-1 and TRBJ2-7, with 7 bases identical to TRBD2. Germline V CDR1 and CDR2: MGHRA, YSYEKL. The CDR3 is 17 amino acids. The J segment lost 0 bases and the V segment lost 2 bases, leaving 10 bases of the junction unmatched. The CDR3 coding sequence is TGCGCCAGCAGCCAAACCGTTTGGGGGGGATCCTCCTACGAGCAGTACTTC. Translated: CASSQTVWGGSSYEQYF.

This clonotype has at least ten counts. This chain joins TRBV12-3 or TRBV12-4 and TRBJ2-1; the match to TRBD2 covers 7 bases. This CDR3 is built from 12 residues. The J segment lost 9 bases and the V segment lost 3 bases, leaving 2 bases of the junction unmatched. CDR3 residues: CASSFGGVEQFF. The CDR3 region has the DNA TGTGCCAGCAGTTTTGGGGGGGTTGAGCAGTTCTTC.

This clonotype was counted at least ten times. V gene TRBV28 combines with J gene TRBJ2-2; 7 nucleotides line up with TRBD2. Per germline, CDR1 MDHEN and CDR2 SYDVKM. This CDR3 comprises 17 residues. J gave up 5 bases and V 5 bases, and 14 bases lay outside the gene matches. The CDR3 nucleotides are TGTGCCAGCAGTGGGCGAGCGGGAATAGGGAGTACCGGGGAGCTGTTTTTT. It codes for CASSGRAGIGSTGELFF. Supplemented by reference TRBV28 and TRBJ2-2, the full variable domain reads DVKVTQSSRYLVKRTGEKVFLECVQDMDHENMFWYRQDPGLGLRLIYFSYDVKMKEKGDIPEGYSVSREKKERFSLILESASTNQTSMYLCASSGRAGIGSTGELFFGEGSRLTVL.